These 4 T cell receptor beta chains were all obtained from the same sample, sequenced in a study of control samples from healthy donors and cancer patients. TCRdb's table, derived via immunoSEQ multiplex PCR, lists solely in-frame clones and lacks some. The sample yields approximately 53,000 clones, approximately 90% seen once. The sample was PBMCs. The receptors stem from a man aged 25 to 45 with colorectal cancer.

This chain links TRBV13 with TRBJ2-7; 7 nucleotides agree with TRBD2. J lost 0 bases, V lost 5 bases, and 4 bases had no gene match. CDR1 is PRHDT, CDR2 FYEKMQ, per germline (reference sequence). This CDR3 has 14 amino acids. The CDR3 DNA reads TGTGCCAGCAGCCCGGGACTAAACTCCTACGAGCAGTACTTC. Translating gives CASSPGLNSYEQYF.

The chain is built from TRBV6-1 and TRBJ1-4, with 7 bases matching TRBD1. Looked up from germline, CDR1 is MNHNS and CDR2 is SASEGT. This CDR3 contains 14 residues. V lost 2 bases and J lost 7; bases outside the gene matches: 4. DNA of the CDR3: TGTGCCAGCAGTGAAACAGGGGACTTTGAAAAACTGTTTTTT. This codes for CASSETGDFEKLFF.

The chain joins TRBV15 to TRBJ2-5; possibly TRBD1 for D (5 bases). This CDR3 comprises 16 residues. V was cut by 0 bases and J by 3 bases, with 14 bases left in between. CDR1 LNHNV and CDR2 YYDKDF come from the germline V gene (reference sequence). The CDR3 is CATSRDGTRAEETQYF. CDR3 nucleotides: TGTGCCACCAGCAGAGATGGTACCAGGGCAGAAGAGACCCAGTACTTC.

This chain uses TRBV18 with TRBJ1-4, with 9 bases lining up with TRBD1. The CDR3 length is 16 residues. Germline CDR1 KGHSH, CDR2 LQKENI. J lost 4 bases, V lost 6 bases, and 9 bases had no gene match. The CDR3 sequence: CASSQNPGQGNEKLFF. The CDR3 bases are TGTGCCAGCTCTCAAAATCCGGGACAGGGTAATGAAAAACTGTTTTTT.